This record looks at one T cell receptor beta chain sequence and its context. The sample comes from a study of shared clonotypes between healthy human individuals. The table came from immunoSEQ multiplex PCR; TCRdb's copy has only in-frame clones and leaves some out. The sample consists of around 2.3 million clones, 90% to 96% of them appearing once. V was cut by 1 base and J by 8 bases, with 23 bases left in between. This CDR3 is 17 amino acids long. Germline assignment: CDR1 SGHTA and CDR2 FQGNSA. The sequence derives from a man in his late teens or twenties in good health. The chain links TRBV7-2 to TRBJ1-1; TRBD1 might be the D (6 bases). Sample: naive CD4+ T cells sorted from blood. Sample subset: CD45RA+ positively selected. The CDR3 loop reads CASSLVGPGARGEEAFF. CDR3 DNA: TGTGCCAGCAGCTTAGTGGGTCCGGGGGCAAGGGGAGAGGAAGCTTTCTTT.